Listed below are T cell receptor beta chains from one sample, sequenced in a study of T-cell memory formation after mild COVID-19. Each CDR3 protein is one row after TCRdb ran MiXCR on the 5' RACE reads. In the table there are about 350,000 distinct CDR3 sequences, approximately 14% of which are singletons. Sample: PBMCs or a T cell subset sorted from them (not recorded which). The receptors here all came from a man aged 18-30 years who had mild COVID-19 (a few samples of this study predate the infection). Cell type and time point are not known. The CDR3 runs from the conserved cysteine through the conserved F or W. Each record gives: V gene, D gene, J gene, clone size, CDR3 DNA, CDR3 protein. The D gene is left open where the match is weak. The size of a clone is reported for some rows only, either as once, few or many, or as a class for expanded clones.

V: TRBV5-1; D: TRBD2; J: TRBJ2-5; size: many; DNA: TGCGCCAGCAGCCCGCGGGGGTCCGAAGAGACCCAGTACTTC; CDR3: CASSPRGSEETQYF
V: TRBV7-2; D: -; J: TRBJ1-1; size: many; DNA: TGTGCCAGCAGCTCAGATGCAGCTTACACTGAAGCTTTCTTT; CDR3: CASSSDAAYTEAFF
V: TRBV5-1; D: TRBD1; J: TRBJ2-7; size: -; DNA: TGCGCCAGCAGCAATCTCCCCTCCCGGGACAGGGAGACCTACGAGCAGTACTTC; CDR3: CASSNLPSRDRETYEQYF
V: TRBV5-1; D: TRBD2; J: TRBJ2-2; size: -; DNA: TGCGCCAGCACTCCTGCCGAGCGGGGAATCGGGGAGCTGTTTTTT; CDR3: CASTPAERGIGELFF
V: TRBV29-1; D: -; J: TRBJ1-5; size: -; DNA: TGCAGCGCCAGGGTTACGGATCAGCCCCAGCATTTT; CDR3: CSARVTDQPQHF
V: TRBV4-3; D: -; J: TRBJ1-5; size: few; DNA: TGCGCCAGCAGCCAAGATACCAGACCCCAACAGCCCCAGCATTTT; CDR3: CASSQDTRPQQPQHF
V: TRBV29-1; D: -; J: TRBJ2-3; size: -; DNA: TGCAGCTCCACACCACTCAGAGATACGCAGTATTTT; CDR3: CSSTPLRDTQYF
V: TRBV19; D: -; J: TRBJ2-1; size: once; DNA: TGTGCCAGTAGTTTGAGGGGGCGGGGTGAGCAGTTCTTC; CDR3: CASSLRGRGEQFF
V: TRBV7-3; D: -; J: TRBJ2-5; size: -; DNA: TGTGCCAGCAGTAAAGGTGGACCCCAAGAGACCCAGTACTTC; CDR3: CASSKGGPQETQYF
V: TRBV12-3/TRBV12-4; D: -; J: TRBJ1-6; size: -; DNA: TGTGCCAGCAGTTTAGAACAGGGCATTGGCGCATTGGATTCACCCCTCCACTTT; CDR3: CASSLEQGIGALDSPLHF
V: TRBV15; D: -; J: TRBJ1-6; size: few; DNA: TGTGCCACCGGAGTAGGGTGGAATTCACCCCTCCACTTT; CDR3: CATGVGWNSPLHF
V: TRBV10-3; D: TRBD2; J: TRBJ2-1; size: -; DNA: TGTGCCATCAGTTTAGGCGGGGGGTCCTATGAGCAGTTCTTC; CDR3: CAISLGGGSYEQFF
V: TRBV5-1; D: -; J: TRBJ2-5; size: -; DNA: TGCGCCAGCAGACAGAGCGGCGCCCAAGAGACCCAGTACTTC; CDR3: CASRQSGAQETQYF
V: TRBV6-6; D: -; J: TRBJ2-3; size: -; DNA: TGTGCCAGCAGTTACCTCTCTCTGGATACGCAGTATTTT; CDR3: CASSYLSLDTQYF
V: TRBV4-3; D: -; J: TRBJ2-5; size: -; DNA: TGCGCCAGCAGCCAAGAATACAGTCAAGAGACCCAGTACTTC; CDR3: CASSQEYSQETQYF
V: TRBV5-1; D: TRBD1; J: TRBJ1-4; size: -; DNA: TGCGCCAGCTCCGGGACAGGGCGCGAAAAACTGTTTTTT; CDR3: CASSGTGREKLFF
V: TRBV12-3/TRBV12-4; D: -; J: TRBJ2-5; size: many; DNA: TGTGCCAGCAGTTTTTCGGAGTACGAAGAGACCCAGTACTTC; CDR3: CASSFSEYEETQYF
V: TRBV7-9; D: -; J: TRBJ2-3; size: few; DNA: TGTGCCAGCAGCCGGCAGGGGGAGGCAGATACGCAGTATTTT; CDR3: CASSRQGEADTQYF
V: TRBV25-1; D: -; J: TRBJ2-5; size: few; DNA: TGTGCCAGCAGCGGAAATGGGATTTGGGAGACCCAGTACTTC; CDR3: CASSGNGIWETQYF
V: TRBV4-3; D: -; J: TRBJ2-7; size: -; DNA: TGCGCCAGCAGCCAAGATTTCGGAAGCGGTTGGTACGAGCAGTACTTC; CDR3: CASSQDFGSGWYEQYF
V: TRBV5-4; D: TRBD1; J: TRBJ1-3; size: -; DNA: TGTGCCAGCAGCCACGGGACAGGGAGAGGAGCCTTTGGAAACACCATATATTTT; CDR3: CASSHGTGRGAFGNTIYF
V: TRBV27; D: -; J: TRBJ1-2; size: few; DNA: TGTGCCAGCAGTTTAGCCCCAGGGGAGTTCCACTATGGCTACACCTTC; CDR3: CASSLAPGEFHYGYTF
V: TRBV2; D: -; J: TRBJ2-7; size: few; DNA: TGTGCCAGCAGTTTGATCGGGGAGCAGTACTTC; CDR3: CASSLIGEQYF
V: TRBV20-1; D: TRBD2; J: TRBJ2-1; size: -; DNA: TGCAGTGCTAGCCCTAGCGGGGGGCAATACAATGAGCAGTTCTTC; CDR3: CSASPSGGQYNEQFF
V: TRBV7-2; D: -; J: TRBJ1-2; size: -; DNA: TGTGCCAGCAGCGCGACCGGGACAAGGCGTGGTAATGGCTACACCTTC; CDR3: CASSATGTRRGNGYTF
V: TRBV7-2; D: TRBD1; J: TRBJ1-2; size: many; DNA: TGTGCCAGCAGCTTAGCGTTTAAGTTAAAGAGAGGACAGGGGTCAGGCTATGGCTACACCTTC; CDR3: CASSLAFKLKRGQGSGYGYTF
V: TRBV29-1; D: -; J: TRBJ2-5; size: -; DNA: TGCAGCGTCTCTAGGGAGACCCAGTACTTC; CDR3: CSVSRETQYF
V: TRBV5-1; D: -; J: TRBJ1-6; size: few; DNA: TGCGCCAGCAGCTTGGGGATCTATAATTCACCCCTCCACTTT; CDR3: CASSLGIYNSPLHF
V: TRBV6-2/TRBV6-3; D: -; J: TRBJ1-2; size: -; DNA: TGTGCCAGCAGTTACTGGGAAGTGAGTGGCTACACCTTC; CDR3: CASSYWEVSGYTF
V: TRBV20-1; D: -; J: TRBJ2-5; size: -; DNA: TGCAGTGCTAGGCGGGACGGCCAAGAGACCCAGTACTTC; CDR3: CSARRDGQETQYF
V: TRBV9; D: -; J: TRBJ2-2; size: few; DNA: TGTGCCAGCAGCCCTACGATCCCCCGGGCCGGGGAGCTGTTTTTT; CDR3: CASSPTIPRAGELFF
V: TRBV10-3; D: TRBD1; J: TRBJ2-3; size: many; DNA: TGTGCCATCAAAGGACAGGGGGGCCCTAGCACAGATACGCAGTATTTT; CDR3: CAIKGQGGPSTDTQYF
V: TRBV20-1; D: -; J: TRBJ2-4; size: -; DNA: TGCAGTGCTAACCGGGATATAAACATTCAGTACTTC; CDR3: CSANRDINIQYF
V: TRBV4-2; D: -; J: TRBJ1-2; size: few; DNA: TGTGCCAGCAGCCATGAACTTAGGGGAGGTGATGGCTACACCTTC; CDR3: CASSHELRGGDGYTF
V: TRBV7-6; D: -; J: TRBJ2-5; size: -; DNA: TGTGCCAGCAGCTTAGCAGGGACGAAGACCCAGTACTTC; CDR3: CASSLAGTKTQYF
V: TRBV14; D: -; J: TRBJ1-2; size: few; DNA: TGTGCCAGCAGTTGGACACTTTTTGATGGCTACACCTTC; CDR3: CASSWTLFDGYTF
V: TRBV9; D: TRBD1; J: TRBJ1-2; size: few; DNA: TGTGCCAGCAGCGCTGGGACGGGACAGGGGAACTATGGCTACACCTTC; CDR3: CASSAGTGQGNYGYTF
V: TRBV7-8; D: -; J: TRBJ1-4; size: -; DNA: TGTGCCAGCAGCCCCCGCAGGGTCCGTGGCAATGAAAAACTGTTTTTT; CDR3: CASSPRRVRGNEKLFF
V: TRBV3-1; D: -; J: TRBJ2-5; size: few; DNA: TGTGCCAGCAGCCAAGAAGCAGGGTGGGAGACCCAGTACTTC; CDR3: CASSQEAGWETQYF
V: TRBV5-1; D: TRBD1; J: TRBJ2-3; size: few; DNA: TGCGCCAGCAGCTTGGGGACAGGGGGCATAGATACGCAGTATTTT; CDR3: CASSLGTGGIDTQYF
V: TRBV24-1; D: TRBD1; J: TRBJ2-5; size: few; DNA: TGTGCCACCAGTACTCGTGACAGGGAATTGTACCAAGAGACCCAGTACTTC; CDR3: CATSTRDRELYQETQYF
V: TRBV3-1; D: TRBD2; J: TRBJ2-5; size: many; DNA: TGTGCCAGCAGCCGGACCGGGGGGGAGGAGACCCAGTACTTC; CDR3: CASSRTGGEETQYF
V: TRBV2; D: -; J: TRBJ1-4; size: -; DNA: TGTGCCAGCAGATGGTCGGTTGCAACTAATGAAAAACTGTTTTTT; CDR3: CASRWSVATNEKLFF
V: TRBV5-1; D: -; J: TRBJ1-1; size: -; DNA: TGCGCCAGCAGCTTTACCACAGGGTTGAGCACTGAAGCTTTCTTT; CDR3: CASSFTTGLSTEAFF
V: TRBV5-1; D: -; J: TRBJ2-3; size: many; DNA: TGCGCCAGCAGCTTGGACAGGGCAGATACGCAGTATTTT; CDR3: CASSLDRADTQYF
V: TRBV4-2; D: TRBD1; J: TRBJ1-5; size: -; DNA: TGTGCCAGCAGCCAGGTGACAGGGAGCAATCAGCCCCAGCATTTT; CDR3: CASSQVTGSNQPQHF
V: TRBV7-3; D: TRBD1; J: TRBJ2-3; size: few; DNA: TGTGCCAGCAGCCCCGGGACAGGGCCAGCAGATACGCAGTATTTT; CDR3: CASSPGTGPADTQYF
V: TRBV18; D: -; J: TRBJ1-1; size: -; DNA: TGTGCCAGCTCACCAAGCGGGGGCCTCACTGAAGCTTTCTTT; CDR3: CASSPSGGLTEAFF
V: TRBV19; D: -; J: TRBJ2-2; size: few; DNA: TGTGCCAGTAAGACAACGGGGGATTACGGGGAGCTGTTTTTT; CDR3: CASKTTGDYGELFF
V: TRBV6-5; D: -; J: TRBJ2-2; size: few; DNA: TGTGCCAGCAGCCGTGTCACCGGGGAGCTGTTTTTT; CDR3: CASSRVTGELFF